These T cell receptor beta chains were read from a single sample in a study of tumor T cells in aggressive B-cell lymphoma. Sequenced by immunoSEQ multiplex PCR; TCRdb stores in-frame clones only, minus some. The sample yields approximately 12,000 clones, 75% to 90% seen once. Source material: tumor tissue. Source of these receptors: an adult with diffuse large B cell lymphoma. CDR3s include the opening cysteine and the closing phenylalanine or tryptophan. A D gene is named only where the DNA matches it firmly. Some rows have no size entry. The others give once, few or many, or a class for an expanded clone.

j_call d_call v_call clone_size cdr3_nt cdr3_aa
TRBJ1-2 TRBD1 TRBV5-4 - TGTGCCAGCAGCACGGGGACAGGGGATGGCTACACCTTC CASSTGTGDGYTF
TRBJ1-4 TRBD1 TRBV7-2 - TGTGCCAGCAGCTCGACAGGGGACGAAAAACTGTTTTTT CASSSTGDEKLFF
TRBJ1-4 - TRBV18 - TGTGTCAGCTCACCAGGGGCCTCTAATGAAAAACTGTTTTTT CVSSPGASNEKLFF
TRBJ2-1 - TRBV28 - TGTGCCAGCAGTTTGGGCGGGTACAATGAGCAGTTCTTC CASSLGGYNEQFF
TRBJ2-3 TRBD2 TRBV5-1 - TGCGCCAGCATGAGGGGGTCGAGCGGGAGTGCAGATACGCAGTATTTT CASMRGSSGSADTQYF
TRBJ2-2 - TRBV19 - TGTGCCAGTAGTCCCCAGGAGGGAACGTCCGGGGAGCTGTTTTTT CASSPQEGTSGELFF
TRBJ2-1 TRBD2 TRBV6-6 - TGTGCCAGCAGTCCGACTAGCGGGAGGGTCAATGAGCAGTTCTTC CASSPTSGRVNEQFF
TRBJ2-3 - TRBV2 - TGTGCCGGTTGGACACCAAAAGCAGATACGCAGTATTTT CAGWTPKADTQYF
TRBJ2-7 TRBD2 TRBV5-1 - TGCGCCAGCAGCTTGGCGCCTAGCGGGGCCTACGAGCAGTACTTC CASSLAPSGAYEQYF
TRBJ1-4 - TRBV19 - TGTGCCAGTAGATTGGACAGATCACGGAAACTGTTTTTT CASRLDRSRKLFF
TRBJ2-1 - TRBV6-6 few TGTGCCAGCGACTTGGGGGGGCATGAGCAGTTCTTC CASDLGGHEQFF
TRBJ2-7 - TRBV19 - TGTGCCAGTAGTATAGCTTATACGGGGGAGCAGTACTTC CASSIAYTGEQYF
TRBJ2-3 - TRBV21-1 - TGTGCCAGCAGCACCGAGGGCCATTCCACAGATACGCAGTATTTT CASSTEGHSTDTQYF
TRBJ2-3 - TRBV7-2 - TGTGCCAGCAGCTACCAGGGGGGCGATACGCAGTATTTT CASSYQGGDTQYF
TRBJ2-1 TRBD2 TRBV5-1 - TGCGCCAGCAGCTCTCTAGCGGGAGGGCGGGGTGAGCAGTTCTTC CASSSLAGGRGEQFF
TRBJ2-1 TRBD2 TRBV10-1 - TGCGCCAGCAGAGGAGATCTAGCGGGGGGTGAGCAGTTCTTC CASRGDLAGGEQFF
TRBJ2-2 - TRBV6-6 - TGTGCCAGCAGTTCGTTTAGGCAGAACACCGGGGAGCTATTTTTT CASSSFRQNTGELFF
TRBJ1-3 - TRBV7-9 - TGTGCCACTAACCGGGGCTCTGGAAACACCATATATTTT CATNRGSGNTIYF
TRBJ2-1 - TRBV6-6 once TGTGCCAGCGGGCCCGACAGGAATGAGCAGTTCTTC CASGPDRNEQFF
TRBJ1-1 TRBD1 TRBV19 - TGTGCCAGTAGGATGGCAGGGGGCTTTTTCGACACTGAAGCTTTCTTT CASRMAGGFFDTEAFF
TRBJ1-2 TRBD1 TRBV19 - TGTGCCAGTCCTGTGGGACAGGATGACTATGGCTACACCTTC CASPVGQDDYGYTF
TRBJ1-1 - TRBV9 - TGTGCCAGCGGGGCCCTTCTCAGGAACACTGAAGCTTTCTTT CASGALLRNTEAFF